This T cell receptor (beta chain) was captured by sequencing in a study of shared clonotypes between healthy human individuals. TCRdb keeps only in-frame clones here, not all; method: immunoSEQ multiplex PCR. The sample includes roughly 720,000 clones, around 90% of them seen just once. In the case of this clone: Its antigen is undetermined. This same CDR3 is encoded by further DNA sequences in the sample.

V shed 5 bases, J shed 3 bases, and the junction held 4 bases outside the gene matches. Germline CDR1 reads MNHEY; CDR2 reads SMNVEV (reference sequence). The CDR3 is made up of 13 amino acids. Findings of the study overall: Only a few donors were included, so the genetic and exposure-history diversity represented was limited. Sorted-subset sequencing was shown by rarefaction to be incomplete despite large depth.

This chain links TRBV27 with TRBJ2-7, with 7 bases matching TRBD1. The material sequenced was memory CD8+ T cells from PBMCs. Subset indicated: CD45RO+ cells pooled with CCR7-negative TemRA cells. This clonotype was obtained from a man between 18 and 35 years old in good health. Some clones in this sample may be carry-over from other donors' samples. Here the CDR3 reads CASSLTGDYEQYF. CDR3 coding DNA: TGTGCCAGCAGTCTTACAGGGGACTACGAGCAGTACTTC.